This record looks at one TCR beta chain sequence and its context. Antigen unknown. The same CDR3 also results from other DNA sequences found in this sample. Germline assignment: CDR1 SGHTA and CDR2 FQGTGA. CDR3 size: 13 residues. The V gene end was trimmed by 2 bases and the J gene end by 8 bases; junction bases not matched to a gene: 2. A deep-level run was used for the assay. Clones were sequenced by immunoSEQ multiplex PCR, and TCRdb holds only the in-frame ones, with some missing. Among about 1.1 million clones, about four fifths were seen once, and the ten largest hold approximately 0.5%. This sample was included in a study of shared clonotypes between healthy human individuals. Study conclusions and caveats: Despite large depth, rarefaction showed incomplete sorted-subset sequencing.

This rearrangement joins TRBV7-3 to TRBJ2-1, with 8 positions matching TRBD1. This sequence was found in a man aged 18 to 30 in good health. Some clones in this sample may be carry-over from other donors' samples. Sequenced: memory CD4+ T cells from PBMCs. Subset in this sample: CD45RA-negative fraction. Here the CDR3 DNA reads TGTGCCAGCAGCTTACAGGGGGCACATGAGCAGTTCTTC. It codes for CASSLQGAHEQFF.